This T cell receptor beta chain originates from a study of shared T cell receptors in the human thymus. TCRdb's copy holds only in-frame clones and misses some; the assay was immunoSEQ multiplex PCR. Here the sample spans around 730,000 clones, around 85% being singletons. CDR3 size: 12 residues. After removal of 5 bases from V and 15 bases from J, the junction contained 10 bases not matched to a gene. Germline V gene lookup returns CDR1 SNHLY and CDR2 FYNNEI. These sequences were also reported in another study, on human thymus T cells. From that paper: Thymus was obtained from resections taken during corrective heart surgery. Usage of V and J genes appeared biased in thymic and blood repertoires. Related work showed strongly overlapping thymic repertoires across unrelated individuals.

Sequenced: thymocytes. This clonotype was obtained from a girl under three years old with a congenital heart defect. The rearrangement uses TRBV2 and TRBJ2-1; TRBD1 matches at 7 bases. CDR3 in DNA: TGTGCCAGCAGTTTCGTCAGGGGGATATGGTTCTTC. It translates to CASSFVRGIWFF.